This TCR beta chain comes out of a study of control samples from healthy donors and cancer patients. Only in-frame clones appear in the TCRdb table, and some are missing; sequencing was by immunoSEQ multiplex PCR. The repertoire consists of roughly 29,000 clones, with around 80% occurring once and the leading ten covering less than 25%. Germline values: CDR1 KGHSH, CDR2 LQKENI. Between the trimmed V and J ends, which lost 4 bases and 7 bases, there was a span of 14 bases. The CDR3 sequence is 14 residues long. The gene calls are TRBV18 and TRBJ2-1; D perhaps matches TRBD2 (5 bases). The sample comprised PBMCs. This receptor was obtained from a man aged 55 to 70 with head and neck cancer. The CDR3 protein is CASSLWAAANEQFF. CDR3 sequence (DNA): TGTGCCAGCTCACTTTGGGCAGCGGCTAATGAGCAGTTCTTC. The complete variable domain, with remaining parts taken from reference TRBV18 and TRBJ2-1, reads NAGVMQNPRHLVRRRGQEARLRCSPMKGHSHVYWYRQLPEEGLKFMVYLQKENIIDESGMPKERFSAEFPKEGPSILRIQQVVRGDSAAYFCASSLWAAANEQFFGPGTRLTVL.